The following is a T cell receptor (beta chain) sequence with its context. Together with a sample-barcoded 5' primer, a J-beta primer mix was included in a second PCR lasting about 7 to 11 cycles. Each cDNA molecule was tagged by a template-switch adaptor with 12 random nucleotides. TCRdb passed the 5' RACE reads through MiXCR, listing each CDR3 protein once. There are 1,500,000 or so distinct CDR3 sequences in the sample; roughly 60% occur only once, and approximately 7% lies in the top ten. The data originate from a study of blood T cells in healthy people across ages. The CDR3 has 10 residues. Germline V gene lookup returns CDR1 DFQATT and CDR2 SNEGSKA (reference sequence). V gave up 6 bases and J gave up 8 bases, with 10 bases separating them.

The TCR comes from a man between 18 and 35 years old in good health. This rearrangement joins TRBV20-1 to TRBJ1-2; tentatively, D is TRBD1 (5 bases). The sequencing sample was made of blood. The CDR3 sequence is CSAPGWGYTF. Written as DNA, the CDR3 is TGCAGTGCCCCAGGGTGGGGCTACACCTTC.